This TCR beta chain came from a study of shared clonotypes between healthy human individuals. V was clipped by 2 bases and J by 4 bases; unmatched bases: 2. The CDR3 sequence is 15 residues long. Germline V gene data show CDR1 as SGHTA and CDR2 as FQGTGA. The donor population consisted of healthy HIV-negative adults with no recent acute infections or vaccinations. For each subset, genomic DNA was distributed in equal portions over several immunoSEQ plates. For sorted subsets, about 200 ng DNA per replicate equaled 30,000 or so T cell genomes. Some clones are missing from TCRdb's copy, which holds only in-frame ones; the method was immunoSEQ multiplex PCR. The data show about 1.5 million clones, roughly 96% seen once.

The chain couples TRBV7-3 to TRBJ2-7, with 13 positions matching TRBD2. The sequence derives from a man aged 25-40 years in good health. Sequences were obtained from naive CD4+ T cells sorted from blood. Subset here: CD45RA+ positively selected. CDR3 loop: CASSLAGLAGYEQYF. Here the CDR3 DNA reads TGTGCCAGCAGCTTAGCGGGACTAGCGGGATACGAGCAGTACTTC.